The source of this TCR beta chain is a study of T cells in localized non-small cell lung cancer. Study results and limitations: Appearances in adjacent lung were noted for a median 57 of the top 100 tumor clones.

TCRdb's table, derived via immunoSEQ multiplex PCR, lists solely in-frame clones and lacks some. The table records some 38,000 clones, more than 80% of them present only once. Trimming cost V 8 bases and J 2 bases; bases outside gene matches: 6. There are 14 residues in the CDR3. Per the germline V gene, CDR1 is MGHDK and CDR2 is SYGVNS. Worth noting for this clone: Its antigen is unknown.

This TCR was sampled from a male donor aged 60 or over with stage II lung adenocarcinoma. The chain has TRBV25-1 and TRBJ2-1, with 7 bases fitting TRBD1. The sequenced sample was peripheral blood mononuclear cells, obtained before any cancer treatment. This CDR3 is CASGPQGAYNEQFF. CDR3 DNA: TGTGCCAGCGGTCCCCAGGGGGCCTACAATGAGCAGTTCTTC.